This TCR beta chain was documented in a study of T cells in Graves' hyperthyroidism and ophthalmopathy. Study-wide results and limits: Among clonotypes expanded in thyroid above 0.001, most were also found in blood.

TCR beta CDR3 regions were amplified from RNA. Initially, a first-round RT-PCR of the TCR CDR3 employed the HTBI primer set. TCRdb re-derived calls from the multiplex PCR reads in MiXCR, one entry per CDR3 protein. Among 480,000 or so distinct CDR3 sequences, around 43% were seen once, and the ten largest hold about 45%. Clinicians diagnosed patients from clinical symptoms, serum thyroxine and TRAb, thyroid ultrasound and orbital computed tomography. This clonotype was observed many times. The antigen is not known. The CDR3 has 16 residues. Trimming cost V 3 bases and J 5 bases; bases outside gene matches: 8. Germline V gene lookup returns CDR1 SGHTA and CDR2 FQGNSA.

The receptor's source is an adult woman with Graves' disease, either hyperthyroidism or ophthalmopathy (not recorded which). Sequencing was carried out using peripheral blood or thyroid tissue (not recorded which). This chain links TRBV7-2 with TRBJ2-5; 11 nucleotides align to TRBD1. The CDR3 spells CASSLLRTGGMETQYF. In nucleotides, the CDR3 is TGTGCCAGCAGCTTGCTCAGGACAGGGGGCATGGAGACCCAGTACTTC.